One sample yielded the 4 T cell receptor beta chains listed below, sequenced in a study of vaccination and CD4 T cells after COVID-19. Their specific antigens are unknown. Sequencing of cultured CD4+ T cell DNA used the Oncomine TCR Beta short-read assay. TCRdb called the PCR reads again in MiXCR, with one record for every CDR3 protein. The sample has 13,000 to 15,000 distinct CDR3 sequences; more than 40% are singletons. The treatment is: approximately 10-day PBMC culture with coronavirus spike peptide pools or control peptides (ViraFEST assay). Sequencing input: cultured CD4+ T cells from blood. The source of these receptors is a human donor with COVID-19.

The sample holds a few counts of this clonotype. CDR3 sequence: CASSSTGIQGNQPQHF. CDR3 nucleotides: TGTGCCAGCAGTAGTACAGGCATCCAAGGCAATCAGCCCCAGCATTTT. The chain links TRBV6-1 to TRBJ1-5, with D maybe TRBD1 (5 bases). The germline V gene encodes CDR1 MNHNS and CDR2 SASEGT. Trimming removed 5 bases at V and 2 bases at J, with 16 bases between. This CDR3 contains 16 residues.

The chain uses TRBV20-1 and TRBJ2-3, with D uncertain. CDR1 is DFQATT, CDR2 SNEGSKA, per germline (reference sequence). The CDR3 spans 12 residues. The V gene lost 2 bases and the J gene lost 6 bases, with 9 bases spanning the gap. The CDR3: CSARLTPDTQYF. The CDR3 bases are TGCAGTGCTAGACTAACCCCGGATACGCAGTATTTT.

The chain uses TRBV4-3 and TRBJ2-5; no clear D. This CDR3 has 15 amino acids. Trimming shortened V by 0 bases and J by 1 base, and 9 bases separated the two germline ends. CDR1 is LGHNA and CDR2 is YSLEER in the germline V gene. The CDR3 DNA reads TGCGCCAGCAGCCAAGATTGGGCAGGCCAAGAGACCCAGTACTTC. It encodes CASSQDWAGQETQYF.

The CDR3 nucleotides are TGTGCCACCAGTGATCCAGGGAGGGGCACTGAAGCTTTCTTT. This translates into CATSDPGRGTEAFF. The V gene is TRBV24-1, the J gene TRBJ1-1, with a weak D call TRBD1 (5 bases). The CDR3 spans 14 residues. Looked up from germline, CDR1 is KGHDR and CDR2 is SFDVKD. Between the trimmed V and J ends, which lost 3 bases and 4 bases, there was a span of 11 bases.